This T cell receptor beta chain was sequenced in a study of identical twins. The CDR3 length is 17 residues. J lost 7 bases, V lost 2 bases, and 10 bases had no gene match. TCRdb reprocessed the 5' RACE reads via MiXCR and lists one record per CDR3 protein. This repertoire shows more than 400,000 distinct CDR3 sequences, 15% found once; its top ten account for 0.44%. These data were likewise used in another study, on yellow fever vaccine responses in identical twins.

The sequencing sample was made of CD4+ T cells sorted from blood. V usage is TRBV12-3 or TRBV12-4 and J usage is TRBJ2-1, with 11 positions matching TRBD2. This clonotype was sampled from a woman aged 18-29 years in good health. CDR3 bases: TGTGCCAGCAGTTTATCGGCTAGCGGGAGGCGACTGAATGAGCAGTTCTTC. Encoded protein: CASSLSASGRRLNEQFF.